The 13 T cell receptor beta chains given below trace back to one sample, sequenced in a study of CD4 and CD8 cells across lung adenocarcinoma regions. A single record per CDR3 protein comes from TCRdb applying MiXCR to the PCR reads. The sample has 9,500 to 13,000 distinct CDR3 sequences, roughly 51% seen once. Sequencing used CD8+ T cells from the margin of a lung tumor. These receptors all stem from a male donor with lung adenocarcinoma. The CD4 and CD8 labels of this study may be unreliable.

As concerns this clonotype: Compared with germline, one end of the junction differs, possibly owing to a read error. The rearrangement joins TRBV27 to TRBJ2-3; no firm D call. The germline V gene has CDR1 MNHEY and CDR2 SMNVEV (reference sequence). The CDR3 totals 13 residues. The CDR3 region has the DNA TGCGCCACGCGGCCCGGCAACAAAGATACGCAGTATTTT. Translating it yields CATRPGNKDTQYF.

The table lists this clonotype with a few counts. The V gene is TRBV6-1, the J gene TRBJ2-7; D is perhaps TRBD2 (6 bases). The V gene lost 5 bases and the J gene lost 13 bases, with 18 bases spanning the gap. The germline gives CDR1 MNHNS, CDR2 SASEGT. The length of the CDR3 is 12 residues. Here the CDR3 reads CASSRPAGLAYF. The CDR3 DNA reads TGTGCCAGCAGTCGGCCGGCGGGACTGGCATACTTC.

By sample share, this clonotype is large. The germline gene is not matched at one end of the junction; a read error may be the cause. The gene calls are TRBV6-1 and TRBJ2-1; D remains ambiguous. This CDR3 is 11 amino acids long. Germline V gene sequence: CDR1 MNHNS, CDR2 SASEGT. In DNA, the CDR3 is TGTGCCAGCAGTGAATCTACCCTCCCCCGTTTC. This codes for CASSESTLPRF.

The chain combines TRBV10-3 with TRBJ2-4; possibly TRBD1 for D (6 bases). The DNA end is more similar to TRBJ2-5, so the J call may be wrong. Germline loops: CDR1 ENHRY, CDR2 SYGVKD. The CDR3 covers 14 residues. The CDR3, as DNA: TGTGCCATCAGCCAGGGGCCCGCGGTAGAGACCCAGTACTTC. It codes for CAISQGPAVETQYF.

In its sample, this clonotype was seen a few times. This chain connects TRBV12-3 or TRBV12-4 to TRBJ2-1; 7 bases map to TRBD2. Germline trimming cut 7 bases from V and 10 bases from J; bases unmatched to any gene: 13. The CDR3 has 14 amino acids. In DNA form, the CDR3 reads TGTGCCAGCACACCTAGGACTAGGGGAAAGGAGCAGTTCTTC. Translating it yields CASTPRTRGKEQFF.

By share of the sample, this clonotype is medium-sized (0.01 to 0.1%). The chain recombines TRBV6-5 with TRBJ2-1, with D possibly matching TRBD2 (5 bases). The CDR3 contains 13 residues. Germline CDR1 and CDR2: MNHEY and SVGAGI. The V gene lost 4 bases and the J gene lost 7 bases, with 11 bases spanning the gap. The CDR3 loop is CASSSGKLNEQFF. CDR3 nucleotide sequence: TGTGCCAGCAGTTCCGGGAAATTAAATGAGCAGTTCTTC.

V is TRBV30 and J is TRBJ2-7; 15 nucleotides agree with TRBD2. Trimming removed 5 bases from V and 5 bases from J; junction bases left unmatched: 4. The CDR3 totals 14 residues. CDR1 is GTSNPN and CDR2 is SVGIG in the germline V gene (reference sequence). The CDR3 DNA is TGTGCCTGGGGGACTAGCGGGAGGTCCCACGAGCAGTACTTC. This codes for CAWGTSGRSHEQYF.

The rearrangement joins TRBV6-1 to TRBJ2-1; a weak D match, TRBD2 (6 bases). Germline values: CDR1 MNHNS, CDR2 SASEGT. V was trimmed by 8 bases and J by 12 bases, leaving 20 bases between them. The CDR3 is 13 residues long. The CDR3 reads CASPGVTPHLQFF. CDR3 sequence (DNA): TGTGCCAGCCCGGGGGTCACCCCCCATTTGCAGTTCTTC.

This clonotype is labeled as medium-sized. V is TRBV27 and J is TRBJ2-3; D unresolved. V lost 8 bases and J lost 0, with 12 bases in between. Germline CDR1 reads MNHEY; CDR2 reads SMNVEV (reference sequence). The CDR3 covers 14 residues. The CDR3 bases are TGTGCCAGCTCATCGCTAGTTAGCACAGATACGCAGTATTTT. Encoded protein: CASSSLVSTDTQYF.

The chain is built from TRBV12-3 or TRBV12-4 and TRBJ2-5, with D unclear. CDR3 size: 17 residues. Trimming shortened V by 5 bases and J by 5 bases, and 24 bases separated the two germline ends. Written as DNA, the CDR3 is TGTGCCAGCAGTCCAGCGTCGGTCGCGCCTTCCTCTGAGACCCAGTACTTC. Amino acid sequence: CASSPASVAPSSETQYF.

This clonotype came up many times. The V call is TRBV11-2, the J call TRBJ2-1; 9 nucleotides align to TRBD2. The CDR3 is 15 amino acids. The germline V gene encodes CDR1 SGHAT and CDR2 FQNNGV. With 2 bases clipped from V and 4 bases from J, the junction kept 3 bases outside the gene matches. This CDR3 is CASSLRTSDYNEQFF. DNA of the CDR3: TGTGCCAGCAGCTTACGGACTAGCGATTACAATGAGCAGTTCTTC.

This clonotype was counted ten times or more. This rearrangement joins TRBV10-2 to TRBJ2-1; D is uncertain. CDR1 WSHSY and CDR2 SAAADI come from the germline V gene. Trimming stripped 7 bases from V and 4 bases from J, with 14 bases between. CDR3 size: 14 residues. In DNA, the CDR3 is TGCGCCAGCACGGGCGGAGATCATTACAATGAGCAGTTCTTC. It codes for CASTGGDHYNEQFF.

A word on this clonotype: One end of the junction does not line up with germline, which may come from a read error. The genes are TRBV12-5 and TRBJ1-5; D is uncertain. The CDR3 spans 13 residues. Germline CDR1 LGHNT, CDR2 FRNRAP. CDR3 bases: TGTGCTAGTGCTTGGGCCCGGGATCAGCCCCTGCACTTT. Its translation is CASAWARDQPLHF.